The rows below give T cell receptor beta chains drawn from one sample of a study of T cells in Graves' hyperthyroidism and ophthalmopathy. TCRdb used MiXCR to reprocess the multiplex PCR reads, holding one entry per CDR3 protein. The data contain about 580,000 distinct CDR3 sequences, about half of them seen just once; the ten biggest clones take up about 8.3%. The specimen sequenced was peripheral blood or thyroid tissue (not recorded which). The receptors here all came from a woman aged 18-29 years with Graves' hyperthyroidism. CDR3s include the opening cysteine and the closing phenylalanine or tryptophan. A D gene is named only where the DNA matches it firmly. Some rows have no size entry. The others give once, few or many, or a class for an expanded clone.

cdr3_nt: TGTGCCAGCATCCCGAGGAATGAAAAACTGTTTTTT
cdr3_aa: CASIPRNEKLFF
v_call: TRBV12-3/TRBV12-4
clone_size: .
d_call: .
j_call: TRBJ1-4

cdr3_nt: TGTGCCAGCAGCTTAGGGCAGGGGGAAGCTGAAAAACTGTTTTTT
cdr3_aa: CASSLGQGEAEKLFF
v_call: TRBV7-9
clone_size: many
d_call: TRBD1
j_call: TRBJ1-4

cdr3_nt: TGTGCCAGCAGCTTAGCCCGGGCTTCACCCCTCCACTTT
cdr3_aa: CASSLARASPLHF
v_call: TRBV9
clone_size: .
d_call: .
j_call: TRBJ1-6

cdr3_nt: TGCAGCGTTGAAGGGCAGGGCGGCGGCTACACCTTC
cdr3_aa: CSVEGQGGGYTF
v_call: TRBV29-1
clone_size: .
d_call: .
j_call: TRBJ1-2

cdr3_nt: TGCAGTGCCAGCTTGGCAGGATCTATGAACACTGAAGCTTTCTTT
cdr3_aa: CSASLAGSMNTEAFF
v_call: TRBV20-1
clone_size: .
d_call: .
j_call: TRBJ1-1

cdr3_nt: TGTGCCAGCAGTTGGACAGGGGAGAACACTGAAGCTTTCTTT
cdr3_aa: CASSWTGENTEAFF
v_call: TRBV6-5
clone_size: many
d_call: TRBD1
j_call: TRBJ1-1

cdr3_nt: TGTGCCAGCAGAGGGGCAGGCCGATACTCTGGAAACACCATATATTTT
cdr3_aa: CASRGAGRYSGNTIYF
v_call: TRBV6-2/TRBV6-3
clone_size: .
d_call: .
j_call: TRBJ1-3

cdr3_nt: TGTGCCTGCAACCCGGGACTCTTGAACACTGAAGCTTTCTTT
cdr3_aa: CACNPGLLNTEAFF
v_call: TRBV7-9
clone_size: .
d_call: .
j_call: TRBJ1-1

cdr3_nt: TGCAGTGCTAGGGACAGGGGGTTTAATGAGCAGTTCTTC
cdr3_aa: CSARDRGFNEQFF
v_call: TRBV20-1
clone_size: .
d_call: TRBD1
j_call: TRBJ2-1

cdr3_nt: TGTGCCACCAGTGATCCGGGACAGGGTAGCGCTGAAGCTTTCTTT
cdr3_aa: CATSDPGQGSAEAFF
v_call: TRBV24-1
clone_size: .
d_call: TRBD1
j_call: TRBJ1-1

cdr3_nt: TGTGCCAGCAGCTTCGTTACATGGGGGACGGGGGAGCTGTTTTTT
cdr3_aa: CASSFVTWGTGELFF
v_call: TRBV7-9
clone_size: many
d_call: .
j_call: TRBJ2-2

cdr3_nt: TGCAGCGTTGAAGGCCAGGGAGGGGGATTTGTCTTC
cdr3_aa: CSVEGQGGGFVF
v_call: TRBV29-1
clone_size: .
d_call: .
j_call: TRBJ1-2

cdr3_nt: TGTGCCACCAGCGGGTTTCGAGAGACCCAGTACTTC
cdr3_aa: CATSGFRETQYF
v_call: TRBV15
clone_size: many
d_call: .
j_call: TRBJ2-5

cdr3_nt: TGTGCCAGCAGCCCCCTTGCGGGGGATGGCCAAGAGACCCAGTACTTC
cdr3_aa: CASSPLAGDGQETQYF
v_call: TRBV14
clone_size: many
d_call: TRBD2
j_call: TRBJ2-5

cdr3_nt: TGTGCCAGCAGCCCGTCCCCGGGTCAAGAGACCCAGTACTTC
cdr3_aa: CASSPSPGQETQYF
v_call: TRBV7-9
clone_size: many
d_call: .
j_call: TRBJ2-5

cdr3_nt: TGTGCCAGTAGTATAACACTAGGCGAGCAGTACTTC
cdr3_aa: CASSITLGEQYF
v_call: TRBV19
clone_size: .
d_call: .
j_call: TRBJ2-7